This paragraph reports one T cell receptor (beta chain). The sample comes from a study of blood T cell repertoires in COVID-19. Study details: Samples representing acute and convalescent COVID-19 were sourced from the United States, Italy and Spain. PBMCs, B-cell-depleted T cells, or T cells provided the cDNA or gDNA that made up the material.

Seattle researchers signed up patients amid active infection and tracked them longitudinally. Trimming took off 6 bases at V and 1 base at J, with 9 bases between the two ends. The CDR3 is 13 amino acids. The V gene's germline CDR1 is MGHDK and CDR2 SYGVNS. Under the authors' procedure: Counts of nucleated cells, estimated from reference gene primer amplification, were obtained. TCRdb keeps only in-frame clones here, not all; method: immunoSEQ multiplex PCR. V and J calls and clone size are given by that table; D and trimming were obtained from the DNA. In the table there are roughly 350,000 clones, over 75% of which are singletons.

The sequence was obtained from a woman aged 30 to 39 with COVID-19, enrolled during active disease. Sequences were obtained from peripheral blood. V and J are TRBV25-1 and TRBJ1-1, with a weak D call TRBD1 (6 bases). The CDR3 DNA sequence: TGTGCCAGCAGCCTGACAGGGAACACTGAAGCTTTCTTT. It is translated as CASSLTGNTEAFF.